This record looks at one TCR beta chain sequence and its context. Data came from immunoSEQ multiplex PCR; TCRdb stores just in-frame clones and leaves some out. Among some 170,000 clones listed, 81% were seen once. The entry originates in a study of blood T cell repertoires in COVID-19. Study overall: Acute and convalescent COVID-19 samples came from the United States, Italy and Spain.

CDR3 length: 16 amino acids. V lost 4 bases, J lost 4 bases, and 12 bases stayed unmatched. Germline CDR1 SGHVS, CDR2 FNYEAQ. The sequence derives from a human donor in a cohort sampled during active COVID-19. Input material: peripheral blood. This chain joins TRBV7-6 and TRBJ2-7; the match to TRBD2 covers 8 bases. CDR3 nucleotide sequence: TGTGCCAGCAGCTCGGGTCGGGGCGGGGGGTTTTACGAGCAGTACTTC. As protein: CASSSGRGGGFYEQYF.